Presented here are 18 T cell receptor beta chains from one specimen sequenced in a study of blood T cell repertoires in COVID-19. Sequencing used immunoSEQ multiplex PCR; TCRdb keeps in-frame clones, though not all of them. The sample includes 90,000 to 100,000 clones, roughly 90% of them seen just once. The specimen was peripheral blood. Every receptor here comes from a man over 45 with COVID-19, enrolled during active disease.

The rearrangement uses TRBV4-3 and TRBJ2-3, with 7 bases lining up with TRBD1. Trimming cost V 2 bases and J 3 bases; bases outside gene matches: 5. This CDR3 is 15 amino acids long. Germline V lookup: CDR1 LGHNA, CDR2 YSLEER. CDR3 sequence: CASSQYRGRTDTQYF. DNA for the CDR3: TGCGCCAGCAGCCAATACAGGGGTCGAACAGATACGCAGTATTTT.

This clone was observed a single time. CDR3 nucleotide sequence: TGTGCCTGGAGTGTCGGCAGGGTAAAGGGCTACACCTTC. Its protein product is CAWSVGRVKGYTF. The J gene is TRBJ1-2, the V gene TRBV30; the D gene is possibly TRBD1 (5 bases). This CDR3 contains 13 residues. V lost 0 bases, J lost 8 bases, and 13 bases lay in between. CDR1 GTSNPN and CDR2 SVGIG come from the germline V gene (reference sequence). The complete variable domain, with remaining parts taken from reference TRBV30 and TRBJ1-2, reads SQTIHQWPATLVQPVGSPLSLECTVEGTSNPNLYWYRQAAGRGLQLLFYSVGIGQISSEVPQNLSASRPQDRQFILSSKKLLLSDSGFYLCAWSVGRVKGYTFGSGTRLTVV.

The gene calls are TRBV4-1 and TRBJ1-6; tentatively, D is TRBD1 (5 bases). V dropped 3 bases and J dropped 10 bases, with 10 bases sitting between them. Germline CDR1 reads MGHRA; CDR2 reads YSYEKL. This CDR3 has 13 amino acids. Here the CDR3 reads CASSHPGGSPLHF. The CDR3 nucleotides read TGCGCCAGCAGCCACCCTGGGGGGTCACCCCTCCACTTT.

CDR3 residues: CASSPNDGAGTQYF. DNA for the CDR3: TGTGCCAGCAGCCCAAACGACGGCGCGGGGACCCAGTACTTC. The chain has TRBV11-1 and TRBJ2-5, with D possibly TRBD2 on 5 matching bases. The CDR3 contains 14 residues. The germline V and J ends were trimmed by 5 bases and 7 bases, with 17 bases remaining between them. CDR1 and CDR2 (germline): SGHAT, FQDESV (reference sequence).

The V gene is TRBV18, the J gene TRBJ1-2; 8 bases fit TRBD1. V gave up 3 bases and J gave up 7 bases; unmatched junction bases: 4. The CDR3 sequence is 13 residues long. CDR1 and CDR2 from the germline V gene are KGHSH and LQKENI. Here the CDR3 DNA reads TGTGCCAGCTCACCTCGGACAGGGAGTGGCTACACCTTC. Residues: CASSPRTGSGYTF.

The chain couples TRBV12-3 or TRBV12-4 to TRBJ1-4; D unresolved. V dropped 5 bases and J dropped 10 bases, with 11 bases sitting between them. This CDR3 is built from 12 residues. The DNA of the CDR3 is TGTGCCAGCAGTCCCCCGGGAGGAAAACTGTTTTTT. This sequence encodes CASSPPGGKLFF.

CDR3 in DNA: TGCGCCAGCAGCCAAGGCAAAGGGCAGGGGTACACCGGGGAGCTGTTTTTT. This encodes CASSQGKGQGYTGELFF. The chain combines TRBV4-1 with TRBJ2-2; D might be TRBD1 (6 bases). Deletions cut 1 base from V and 3 bases from J, with 15 bases between. CDR1 is MGHRA and CDR2 is YSYEKL in the germline V gene. The CDR3 loop spans 17 amino acids.

The J gene is TRBJ2-2, the V gene TRBV27, with D hard to call. CDR3 size: 15 residues. The V end was cut by 2 bases, the J end by 0 bases, with 7 bases between. Per germline, CDR1 MNHEY and CDR2 SMNVEV (reference sequence). Here the CDR3 DNA reads TGTGCCAGCAGTTTACGAGTGGCGAACACCGGGGAGCTGTTTTTT. It encodes CASSLRVANTGELFF.

The V and J genes are TRBV5-5 and TRBJ1-4; 11 positions match TRBD1. The CDR3 extends over 16 amino acids. Germline lookup yields CDR1 SGHKS and CDR2 YYEKEE (reference sequence). The ends lost 6 bases at V and 7 bases at J; junction bases unmatched: 11. The CDR3 nucleotides are TGTGCCAGCAAAGGACAGGGGGCCAGCGCGGGTGAAAAACTGTTTTTT. Translating it yields CASKGQGASAGEKLFF. The variable domain in full, with the rest retrieved from reference TRBV5-5 and TRBJ1-4, is DAGVTQSPTHLIKTRGQQVTLRCSPISGHKSVSWYQQVLGQGPQFIFQYYEKEERGRGNFPDRFSARQFPNYSSELNVNALLLGDSALYLCASKGQGASAGEKLFFGSGTQLSVL.

The rearrangement joins TRBV5-4 to TRBJ1-2; 11 nucleotides align to TRBD1. The CDR3 totals 15 residues. Germline lookup yields CDR1 SGHNT and CDR2 YYREEE (reference sequence). V was clipped by 0 bases and J by 4 bases; unmatched bases: 2. CDR3 bases: TGTGCCAGCAGCTTGGGGACAGGGGGCAGCTATGGCTACACCTTC. It codes for CASSLGTGGSYGYTF.

The chain joins TRBV30 to TRBJ1-1; the D gene is possibly TRBD1 (5 bases). The CDR3 runs to 13 residues. The V and J ends lost 0 bases and 4 bases respectively, with 9 bases between them. The germline V gene has CDR1 GTSNPN and CDR2 SVGIG (reference sequence). CDR3 nucleotide sequence: TGTGCCTGGAGTGTAACAGGATCCACTGAAGCTTTCTTT. This encodes CAWSVTGSTEAFF.

CDR3 nucleotides: TGTGCCAGCAGTTTGTTCAGGGGAGATACGCAGTATTTT. This codes for CASSLFRGDTQYF. The chain links TRBV12-3 or TRBV12-4 to TRBJ2-3, with D maybe TRBD1 (6 bases). CDR3 length: 13 amino acids. V shed 3 bases and J shed 5 bases, with 9 bases lying between them.

This sequence joins TRBV18 and TRBJ2-2; D may be TRBD2 (5 bases). The CDR3 extends over 13 amino acids. CDR1 is KGHSH, CDR2 LQKENI, per germline. V lost 0 bases, J lost 7 bases, and 6 bases lay in between. CDR3 DNA: TGTGCCAGCTCACCACCGGGAGACGGGGAGCTGTTTTTT. Translation gives CASSPPGDGELFF.

This clone appeared a single time. The chain joins TRBV11-3 to TRBJ2-3; perhaps TRBD1 as D (6 bases). Germline loops: CDR1 SGHNT, CDR2 YENEEA. V gave up 4 bases and J gave up 3 bases, with 8 bases separating them. CDR3 length: 13 residues. The chain's CDR3 is CASSSGVTDTQYF. The DNA of the CDR3 is TGTGCCAGCAGCTCAGGGGTTACAGATACGCAGTATTTT.

DNA for the CDR3: TGTGCCACCAGTGATGCACAGGGTAACTATGGCTACACCTTC. It encodes CATSDAQGNYGYTF. The V gene is TRBV24-1, the J gene TRBJ1-2; the D gene is possibly TRBD1 (6 bases). Germline lookup yields CDR1 KGHDR and CDR2 SFDVKD. CDR3 length equals 14 residues. The V end was cut by 3 bases, the J end by 1 base, with 8 bases between.

This chain connects TRBV7-2 to TRBJ1-2; TRBD1 matches 9 bases. The CDR3 spans 13 residues. The V gene's germline CDR1 is SGHTA and CDR2 FQGNSA. After removal of 7 bases from V and 4 bases from J, the junction contained 4 bases not matched to a gene. Here the CDR3 reads CASTKQGAYGYTF. CDR3 nucleotides: TGTGCCAGCACCAAACAGGGGGCCTATGGCTACACCTTC.

The chain combines TRBV30 with TRBJ1-4, with TRBD1 identical over 8 bases. Germline-derived CDR1 and CDR2 are GTSNPN and SVGIG (reference sequence). V gave up 4 bases and J gave up 6 bases; unmatched junction bases: 7. The CDR3 is 14 amino acids. The CDR3, as DNA: TGTGCCTGGAAAAGGACAGGGATCTATGAAAAACTGTTTTTT. This gives the protein CAWKRTGIYEKLFF.

V usage is TRBV19 and J usage is TRBJ2-4, with TRBD1 identical over 7 bases. Germline CDR1 is LNHDA and CDR2 is SQIVND (reference sequence). The CDR3 is 15 residues long. After removal of 4 bases from V and 4 bases from J, the junction contained 7 bases not matched to a gene. The CDR3 loop reads CASSKSGQSKNIQYF. The CDR3 DNA reads as TGTGCCAGTAGTAAATCGGGACAGTCTAAAAACATTCAGTACTTC.